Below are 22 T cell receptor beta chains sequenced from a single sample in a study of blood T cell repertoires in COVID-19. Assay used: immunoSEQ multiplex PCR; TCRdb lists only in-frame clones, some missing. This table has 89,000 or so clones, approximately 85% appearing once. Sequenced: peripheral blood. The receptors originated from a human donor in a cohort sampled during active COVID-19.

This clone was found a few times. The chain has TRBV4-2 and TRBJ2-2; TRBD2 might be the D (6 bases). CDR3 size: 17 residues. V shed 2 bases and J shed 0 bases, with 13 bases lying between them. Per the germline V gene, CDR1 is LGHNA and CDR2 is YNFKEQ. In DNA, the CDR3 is TGTGCCAGCAGCCAACCTGGGCGGGGTACGAACACCGGGGAGCTGTTTTTT. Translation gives CASSQPGRGTNTGELFF.

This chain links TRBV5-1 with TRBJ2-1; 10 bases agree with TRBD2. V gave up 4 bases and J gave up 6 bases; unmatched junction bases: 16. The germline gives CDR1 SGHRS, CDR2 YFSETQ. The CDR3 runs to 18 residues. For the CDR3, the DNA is TGCGCCAGCAGCCCCCTGGGGCTAGCGGGAGCGATGGGCAATGAGCAGTTCTTC. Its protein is CASSPLGLAGAMGNEQFF. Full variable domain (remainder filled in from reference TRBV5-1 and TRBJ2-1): KAGVTQTPRYLIKTRGQQVTLSCSPISGHRSVSWYQQTPGQGLQFLFEYFSETQRNKGNFPGRFSGRQFSNSRSEMNVSTLELGDSALYLCASSPLGLAGAMGNEQFFGPGTRLTVL.

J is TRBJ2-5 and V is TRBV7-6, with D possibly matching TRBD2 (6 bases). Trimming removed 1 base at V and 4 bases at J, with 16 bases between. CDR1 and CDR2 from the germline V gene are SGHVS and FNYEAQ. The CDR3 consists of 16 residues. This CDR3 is CASSLGAGIGAETQYF. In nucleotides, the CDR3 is TGTGCCAGCAGCTTAGGGGCGGGAATAGGAGCAGAGACCCAGTACTTC. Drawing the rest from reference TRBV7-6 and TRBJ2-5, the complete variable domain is GAGVSQSPRYKVTKRGQDVALRCDPISGHVSLYWYRQALGQGPEFLTYFNYEAQQDKSGLPNDRFSAERPEGSISTLTIQRTEQRDSAMYRCASSLGAGIGAETQYFGPGTRLLVL.

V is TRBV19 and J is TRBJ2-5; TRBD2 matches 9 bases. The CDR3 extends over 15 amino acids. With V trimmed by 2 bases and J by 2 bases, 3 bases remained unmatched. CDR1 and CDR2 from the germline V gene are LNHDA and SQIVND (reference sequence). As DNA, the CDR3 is TGTGCCAGTAGTATATGGACTAGCGTACAAGAGACCCAGTACTTC. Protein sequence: CASSIWTSVQETQYF.

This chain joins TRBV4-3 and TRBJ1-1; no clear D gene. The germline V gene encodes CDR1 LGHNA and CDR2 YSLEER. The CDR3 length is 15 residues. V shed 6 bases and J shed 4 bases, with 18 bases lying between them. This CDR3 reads CASRQRSQVGTEAFF. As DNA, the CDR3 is TGCGCCAGCAGGCAGCGGTCCCAAGTGGGCACTGAAGCTTTCTTT.

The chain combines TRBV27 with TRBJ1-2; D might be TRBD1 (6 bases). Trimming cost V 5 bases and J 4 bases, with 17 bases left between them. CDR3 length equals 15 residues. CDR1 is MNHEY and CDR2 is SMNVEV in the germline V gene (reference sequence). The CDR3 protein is CASSGGRGLGYGYTF. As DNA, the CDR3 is TGTGCCAGCAGTGGCGGGCGGGGGCTCGGCTATGGCTACACCTTC.

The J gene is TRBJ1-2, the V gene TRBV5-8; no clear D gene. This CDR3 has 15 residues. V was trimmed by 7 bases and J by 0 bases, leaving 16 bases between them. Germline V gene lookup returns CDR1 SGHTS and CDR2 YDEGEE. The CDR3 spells CASPWMETSNYGYTF. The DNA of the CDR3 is TGTGCCAGCCCATGGATGGAGACCTCTAACTATGGCTACACCTTC.

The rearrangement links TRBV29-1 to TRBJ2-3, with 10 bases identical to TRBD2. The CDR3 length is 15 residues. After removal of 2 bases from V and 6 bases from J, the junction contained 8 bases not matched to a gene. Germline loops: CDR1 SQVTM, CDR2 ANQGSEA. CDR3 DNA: TGCAGCGTTGAACCATCAGCGGGAGGGTACGATACGCAGTATTTT. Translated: CSVEPSAGGYDTQYF.

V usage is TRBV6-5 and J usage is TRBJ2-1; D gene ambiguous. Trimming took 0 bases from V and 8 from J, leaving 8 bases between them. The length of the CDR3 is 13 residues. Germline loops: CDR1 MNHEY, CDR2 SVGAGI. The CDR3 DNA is TGTGCCAGCAGTTACTCATCAGTCCATGAGCAGTTCTTC. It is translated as CASSYSSVHEQFF.

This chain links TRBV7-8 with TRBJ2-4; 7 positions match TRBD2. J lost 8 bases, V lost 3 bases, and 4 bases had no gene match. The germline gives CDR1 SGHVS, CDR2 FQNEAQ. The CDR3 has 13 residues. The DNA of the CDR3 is TGTGCCAGCAGCTTGTGGGGGGGACACATTCAGTACTTC. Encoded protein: CASSLWGGHIQYF. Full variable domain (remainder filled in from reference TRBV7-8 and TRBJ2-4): GAGVSQSPRYKVAKRGQDVALRCDPISGHVSLFWYQQALGQGPEFLTYFQNEAQLDKSGLPSDRFFAERPEGSVSTLKIQRTQQEDSAVYLCASSLWGGHIQYFGAGTRLSVL.

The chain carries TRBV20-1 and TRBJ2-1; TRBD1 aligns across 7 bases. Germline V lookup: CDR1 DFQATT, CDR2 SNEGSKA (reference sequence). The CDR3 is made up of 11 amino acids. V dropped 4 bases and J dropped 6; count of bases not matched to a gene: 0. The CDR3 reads CSATGGNEQFF. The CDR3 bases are TGCAGTGCTACAGGGGGCAATGAGCAGTTCTTC.

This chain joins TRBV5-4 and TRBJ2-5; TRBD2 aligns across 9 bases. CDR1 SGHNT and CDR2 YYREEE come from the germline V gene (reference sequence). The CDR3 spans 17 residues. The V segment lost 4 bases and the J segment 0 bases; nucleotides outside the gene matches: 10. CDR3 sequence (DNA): TGTGCCAGCAGCCTACTCGGAGCGGGGGGCGACCAAGAGACCCAGTACTTC. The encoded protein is CASSLLGAGGDQETQYF.

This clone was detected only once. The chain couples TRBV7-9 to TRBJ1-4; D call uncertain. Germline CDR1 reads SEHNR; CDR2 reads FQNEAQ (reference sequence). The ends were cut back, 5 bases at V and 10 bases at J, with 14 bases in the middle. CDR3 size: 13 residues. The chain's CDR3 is CASSVNSDGKLFF. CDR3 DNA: TGTGCCAGCAGCGTCAATAGTGATGGAAAACTGTTTTTT.

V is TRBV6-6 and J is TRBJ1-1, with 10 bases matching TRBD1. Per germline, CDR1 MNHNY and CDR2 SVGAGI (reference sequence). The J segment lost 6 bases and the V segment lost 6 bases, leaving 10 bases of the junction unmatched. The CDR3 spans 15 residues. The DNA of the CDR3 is TGTGCCAGCAGATCCCCCGGGACAGGGGCAGCTGAAGCTTTCTTT. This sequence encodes CASRSPGTGAAEAFF.

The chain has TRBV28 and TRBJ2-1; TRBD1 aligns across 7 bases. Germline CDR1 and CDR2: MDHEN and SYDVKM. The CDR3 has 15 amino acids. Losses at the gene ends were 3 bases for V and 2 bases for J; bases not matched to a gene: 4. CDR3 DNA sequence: TGTGCCAGCAGTTTCCCTGACAGGGCCTACAATGAGCAGTTCTTC. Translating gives CASSFPDRAYNEQFF.

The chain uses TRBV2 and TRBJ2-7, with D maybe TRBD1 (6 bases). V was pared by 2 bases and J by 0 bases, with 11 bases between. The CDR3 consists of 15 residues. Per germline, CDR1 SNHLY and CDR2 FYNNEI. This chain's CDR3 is CASSELRGSSYEQYF. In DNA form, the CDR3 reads TGTGCCAGCAGTGAATTGAGGGGGAGCTCCTACGAGCAGTACTTC.

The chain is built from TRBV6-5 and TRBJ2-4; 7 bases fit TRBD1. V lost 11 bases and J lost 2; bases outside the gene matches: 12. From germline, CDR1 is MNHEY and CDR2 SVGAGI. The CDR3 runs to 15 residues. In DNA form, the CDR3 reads TGTGCCGGAGACGTACAGGGGATCACCAAAAACATTCAGTACTTC. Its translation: CAGDVQGITKNIQYF.

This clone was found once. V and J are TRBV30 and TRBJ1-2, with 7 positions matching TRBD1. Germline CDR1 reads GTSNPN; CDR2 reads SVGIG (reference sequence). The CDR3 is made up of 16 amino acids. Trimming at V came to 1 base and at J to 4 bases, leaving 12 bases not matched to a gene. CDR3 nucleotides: TGTGCCTGGAGTGAAGAGGGGACAGTCCGGGGCTATGGCTACACCTTC. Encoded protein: CAWSEEGTVRGYGYTF.

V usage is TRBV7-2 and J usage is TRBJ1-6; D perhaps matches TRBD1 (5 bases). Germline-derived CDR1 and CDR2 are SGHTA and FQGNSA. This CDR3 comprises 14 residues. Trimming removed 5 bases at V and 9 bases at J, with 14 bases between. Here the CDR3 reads CASSPVRGRSPLHF. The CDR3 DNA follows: TGTGCCAGCAGCCCTGTGCGGGGACGTTCACCCCTCCACTTT.

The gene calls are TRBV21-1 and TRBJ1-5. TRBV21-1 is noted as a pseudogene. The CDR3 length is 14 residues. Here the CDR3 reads CASSKGRSNQPQHF. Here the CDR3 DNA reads TGTGCCAGCAGCAAAGGTCGGAGCAATCAGCCCCAGCATTTT.

CDR3 sequence reads: CASSIRTAPPYEQYF. The CDR3 nucleotides read TGTGCCAGCAGTATCAGGACAGCCCCACCCTACGAGCAGTACTTC. This sequence joins TRBV27 and TRBJ2-7, with D maybe TRBD1 (6 bases). Germline V gives CDR1 MNHEY, CDR2 SMNVEV (reference sequence). The CDR3 runs to 15 residues. V was cut by 5 bases and J by 2 bases, with 16 bases left in between.

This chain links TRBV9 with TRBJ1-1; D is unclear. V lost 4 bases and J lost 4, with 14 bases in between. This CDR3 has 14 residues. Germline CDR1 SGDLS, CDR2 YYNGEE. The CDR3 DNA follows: TGTGCCAGCAGCCCCATCTCGGGGTTCACTGAAGCTTTCTTT. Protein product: CASSPISGFTEAFF.